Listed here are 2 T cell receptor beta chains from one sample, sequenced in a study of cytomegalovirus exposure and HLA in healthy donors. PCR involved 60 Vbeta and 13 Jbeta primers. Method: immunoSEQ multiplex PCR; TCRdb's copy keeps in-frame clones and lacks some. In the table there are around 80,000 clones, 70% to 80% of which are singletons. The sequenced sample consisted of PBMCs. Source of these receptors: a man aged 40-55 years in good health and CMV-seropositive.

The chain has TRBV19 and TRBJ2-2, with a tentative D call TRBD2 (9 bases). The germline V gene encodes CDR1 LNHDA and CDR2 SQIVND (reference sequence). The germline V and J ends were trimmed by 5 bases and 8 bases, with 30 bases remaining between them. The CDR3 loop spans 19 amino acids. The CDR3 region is CASSFGQGWTSVTVGELFF. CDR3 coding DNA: TGTGCCAGTAGTTTCGGACAGGGATGGACTAGCGTGACGGTGGGGGAGCTGTTTTTT.

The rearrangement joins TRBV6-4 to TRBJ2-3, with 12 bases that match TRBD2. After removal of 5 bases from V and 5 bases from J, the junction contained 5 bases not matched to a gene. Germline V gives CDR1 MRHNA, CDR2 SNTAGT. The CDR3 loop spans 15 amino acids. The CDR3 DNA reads TGTGCCAGCAGTCTCCTAGCGGGAGGGGTAGATACGCAGTATTTT. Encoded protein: CASSLLAGGVDTQYF.